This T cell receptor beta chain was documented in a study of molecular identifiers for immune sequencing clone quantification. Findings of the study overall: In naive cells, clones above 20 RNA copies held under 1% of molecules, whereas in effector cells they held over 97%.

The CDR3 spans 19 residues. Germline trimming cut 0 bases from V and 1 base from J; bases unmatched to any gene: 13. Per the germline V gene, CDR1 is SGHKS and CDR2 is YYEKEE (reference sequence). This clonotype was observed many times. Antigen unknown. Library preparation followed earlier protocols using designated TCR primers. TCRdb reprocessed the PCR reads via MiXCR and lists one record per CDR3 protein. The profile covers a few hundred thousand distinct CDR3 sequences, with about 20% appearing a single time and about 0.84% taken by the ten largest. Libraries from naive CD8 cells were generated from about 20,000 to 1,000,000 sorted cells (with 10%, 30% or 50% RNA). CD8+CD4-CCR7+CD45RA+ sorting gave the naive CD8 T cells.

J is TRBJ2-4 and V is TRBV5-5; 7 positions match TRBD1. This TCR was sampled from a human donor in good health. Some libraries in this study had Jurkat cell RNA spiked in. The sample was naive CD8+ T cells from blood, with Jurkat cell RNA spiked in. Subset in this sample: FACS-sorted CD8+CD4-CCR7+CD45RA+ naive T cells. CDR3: CASSLAERGLGYAKNIQYF. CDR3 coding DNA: TGTGCCAGCAGCTTGGCCGAGAGGGGGCTTGGCTATGCCAAAAACATTCAGTACTTC. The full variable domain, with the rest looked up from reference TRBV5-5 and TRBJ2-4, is DAGVTQSPTHLIKTRGQQVTLRCSPISGHKSVSWYQQVLGQGPQFIFQYYEKEERGRGNFPDRFSARQFPNYSSELNVNALLLGDSALYLCASSLAERGLGYAKNIQYFGAGTRLSVL.